These 25 T cell receptor beta chains were sequenced from one sample in a study of cytomegalovirus exposure and HLA in healthy donors. The primer mix had 60 Vbeta and 13 Jbeta primers. Assay used: immunoSEQ multiplex PCR; TCRdb lists only in-frame clones, some missing. The repertoire has more than 100,000 clones, roughly four fifths of them found once; the top ten carry roughly 0.9%. Sequenced material: PBMCs. The receptors were gathered from a woman aged 60-75 years in good health and CMV-seronegative.

This clone was observed a few times. V is TRBV10-3 and J is TRBJ1-2, with 7 nucleotides matching TRBD1. Germline V gene data show CDR1 as ENHRY and CDR2 as SYGVKD. The CDR3 runs to 17 residues. V lost 3 bases to trimming and J lost 3 bases; unmatched junction nucleotides: 13. CDR3 coding DNA: TGTGCCATCAGTGACCCTAGCCAAGGACAGGCCCACTATGGCTACACCTTC. Protein: CAISDPSQGQAHYGYTF.

A word on this clone: Compared with germline, one end of the junction differs, possibly owing to a read error. This chain uses TRBV27 with TRBJ2-1; 13 bases fit TRBD2. Germline CDR1 and CDR2: MNHEY and SMNVEV (reference sequence). This CDR3 is built from 15 residues. The CDR3: CACRLAGGIYNEQFF. CDR3 DNA sequence: TGTGCCTGCAGACTAGCGGGGGGAATATACAATGAGCAGTTCTTC.

This clone occurred a few times. The genes are TRBV7-9 and TRBJ2-3; 7 positions match TRBD2. With 7 bases clipped from V and 4 bases from J, the junction kept 11 bases outside the gene matches. The length of the CDR3 is 15 residues. Germline CDR1 is SEHNR and CDR2 is FQNEAQ (reference sequence). The CDR3 region is CASTPGGGFADTQYF. As DNA, the CDR3 is TGTGCCAGCACCCCAGGCGGGGGATTCGCAGATACGCAGTATTTT.

This chain connects TRBV6-6 to TRBJ2-7; a weak D match, TRBD2 (5 bases). This CDR3 is built from 12 residues. V lost 6 bases to trimming and J lost 0 bases, with 6 bases between them. The germline V gene has CDR1 MNHNY and CDR2 SVGAGI (reference sequence). CDR3 coding DNA: TGTGCCAGCAGCACTAGCTCCTACGAGCAGTACTTC. Translating it yields CASSTSSYEQYF.

The chain links TRBV5-5 to TRBJ2-2; D uncertain. Germline values: CDR1 SGHKS, CDR2 YYEKEE (reference sequence). Trimming pared 4 bases from V and 0 bases from J, leaving 10 bases between. This CDR3 spans 15 amino acids. The CDR3 coding sequence is TGTGCCAGCAGCCCTATACAGACGAACACCGGGGAGCTGTTTTTT. It codes for CASSPIQTNTGELFF.

This clone was picked up one time. The gene calls are TRBV28 and TRBJ1-1, with 8 bases aligning to TRBD1. The germline CDR1 and CDR2 sequences are MDHEN and SYDVKM. J gave up 5 bases and V 4 bases, and 9 bases lay outside the gene matches. The CDR3 sequence is 15 residues long. CDR3 protein: CASSYIDRGGTEAFF. The CDR3, as DNA: TGTGCCAGCAGTTACATTGACAGGGGAGGTACTGAAGCTTTCTTT.

This chain connects TRBV5-1 to TRBJ2-2; D is perhaps TRBD2 (6 bases). CDR3 length: 14 amino acids. Germline CDR1 SGHRS, CDR2 YFSETQ. Trimming took off 4 bases at V and 1 base at J, with 8 bases between the two ends. CDR3 sequence: CASSGTENTGELFF. The CDR3 coding sequence is TGCGCCAGCAGCGGGACTGAGAACACCGGGGAGCTGTTTTTT. Full variable domain (missing parts from reference TRBV5-1 and TRBJ2-2): KAGVTQTPRYLIKTRGQQVTLSCSPISGHRSVSWYQQTPGQGLQFLFEYFSETQRNKGNFPGRFSGRQFSNSRSEMNVSTLELGDSALYLCASSGTENTGELFFGEGSRLTVL.

The rearrangement uses TRBV6-6 and TRBJ1-3; TRBD1 agrees at 9 bases. V was pared by 6 bases and J by 3 bases, with 3 bases of the junction left unmatched. Per the germline V gene, CDR1 is MNHNY and CDR2 is SVGAGI (reference sequence). The CDR3 is made up of 14 amino acids. CDR3 region: CASRQGARGNTIYF. CDR3 bases: TGTGCCAGCAGACAGGGGGCGCGTGGAAACACCATATATTTT.

The V and J genes are TRBV15 and TRBJ2-1; possible D gene TRBD1, 5 bases. The V and J ends lost 0 bases and 10 bases respectively, with 16 bases between them. Germline CDR1 is LNHNV and CDR2 is YYDKDF (reference sequence). This CDR3 contains 15 residues. CDR3 residues: CATSRDLQLGAEQFF. The CDR3 nucleotides read TGTGCCACCAGCAGAGATCTCCAGCTTGGGGCCGAGCAGTTCTTC.

The chain is built from TRBV7-3 and TRBJ2-1, with 12 bases that match TRBD2. V lost 3 bases and J lost 0; bases outside the gene matches: 3. This CDR3 has 17 residues. Per the germline V gene, CDR1 is SGHTA and CDR2 is FQGTGA. CDR3 sequence (DNA): TGTGCCAGCAGCTTCCCGACTAGCGGGAGCTCCTACAATGAGCAGTTCTTC. Encoded protein: CASSFPTSGSSYNEQFF. The full variable domain, completed using reference TRBV7-3 and TRBJ2-1, is GAGVSQTPSNKVTEKGKYVELRCDPISGHTALYWYRQSLGQGPEFLIYFQGTGAADDSGLPNDRFFAVRPEGSVSTLKIQRTERGDSAVYLCASSFPTSGSSYNEQFFGPGTRLTVL.

The chain joins TRBV11-2 to TRBJ2-3, with 7 bases aligning to TRBD2. Germline assignment: CDR1 SGHAT and CDR2 FQNNGV. CDR3 length: 15 amino acids. The J segment lost 4 bases and the V segment lost 0 bases, leaving 4 bases of the junction unmatched. The CDR3 spells CASSLDRGGADTQYF. CDR3 DNA sequence: TGTGCCAGCAGCTTAGATCGGGGAGGGGCAGATACGCAGTATTTT.

CDR3 residues: CASSLSGYEQYF. CDR3 nucleotide sequence: TGTGCCAGCAGCTTATCAGGCTACGAGCAGTACTTC. The rearrangement links TRBV7-9 to TRBJ2-7, with unresolved D. Per the germline V gene, CDR1 is SEHNR and CDR2 is FQNEAQ (reference sequence). The CDR3 has 12 amino acids. Trimming took off 2 bases at V and 3 bases at J, with 5 bases between the two ends.

This chain connects TRBV6-4 to TRBJ2-7; D gene ambiguous. Germline V gene lookup returns CDR1 MRHNA and CDR2 SNTAGT. This CDR3 contains 17 residues. Trimming took 0 bases from V and 5 from J, leaving 20 bases between them. CDR3 sequence reads: CASSDSKVCRLGHEQYF. The CDR3 bases are TGTGCCAGCAGTGACTCGAAAGTTTGCCGCCTAGGCCACGAGCAGTACTTC.

V is TRBV30 and J is TRBJ1-4; TRBD1 is a possible D gene (6 bases). CDR3 size: 16 residues. Germline loops: CDR1 GTSNPN, CDR2 SVGIG (reference sequence). Trimming shortened V by 1 base and J by 4 bases, and 16 bases separated the two germline ends. The CDR3 loop reads CAWSARTTGLNEKLFF. CDR3 sequence (DNA): TGTGCCTGGAGTGCCCGGACGACAGGCCTTAATGAAAAACTGTTTTTT. The full variable domain, its missing parts supplied by reference TRBV30 and TRBJ1-4, is SQTIHQWPATLVQPVGSPLSLECTVEGTSNPNLYWYRQAAGRGLQLLFYSVGIGQISSEVPQNLSASRPQDRQFILSSKKLLLSDSGFYLCAWSARTTGLNEKLFFGSGTQLSVL.

The chain combines TRBV19 with TRBJ2-7; 10 nucleotides agree with TRBD2. This CDR3 is built from 15 residues. The germline V gene has CDR1 LNHDA and CDR2 SQIVND (reference sequence). The ends lost 6 bases at V and 0 bases at J; junction bases unmatched: 5. As DNA, the CDR3 is TGTGCCAGTAGGCGGACTAGCGGCAGCTCCTACGAGCAGTACTTC. Amino acids: CASRRTSGSSYEQYF.

This chain joins TRBV28 and TRBJ1-2; 9 bases agree with TRBD1. The V and J ends lost 5 bases and 8 bases, in that order; junction bases with no gene match: 12. CDR1 MDHEN and CDR2 SYDVKM come from the germline V gene. There are 15 residues in the CDR3. This CDR3 reads CASSLPGQGFNGYTF. The DNA for the CDR3 is TGTGCCAGCAGTCTCCCGGGACAGGGATTTAACGGCTACACCTTC.

The rearrangement joins TRBV28 to TRBJ1-1, with TRBD1 matching over 8 bases. The CDR3 covers 14 residues. The ends lost 5 bases at V and 7 bases at J; junction bases unmatched: 9. The V gene's germline CDR1 is MDHEN and CDR2 SYDVKM. The CDR3 DNA reads TGTGCCAGCAGTACCTCCAGGGGGCCGAGTGAAGCTTTCTTT. Translating gives CASSTSRGPSEAFF.

The chain is built from TRBV6-5 and TRBJ2-5; 11 bases are shared with TRBD1. V shed 7 bases, J shed 5 bases, and the junction held 3 bases outside the gene matches. CDR1 and CDR2 from the germline V gene are MNHEY and SVGAGI. This CDR3 region has 13 residues. Here the CDR3 reads CASKRDRGETQYF. The CDR3 coding sequence is TGTGCCAGCAAAAGGGACAGGGGGGAGACCCAGTACTTC.

The chain couples TRBV7-2 to TRBJ1-5; no firm D call. CDR1 is SGHTA, CDR2 FQGNSA, per germline. The V end was cut by 3 bases, the J end by 6 bases, with 12 bases between. The CDR3 has 14 amino acids. Here the CDR3 reads CASSLRGTFQPQHF. CDR3 nucleotides: TGTGCCAGCAGCTTGCGGGGTACGTTTCAGCCCCAGCATTTT.

This clone was seen just once. V is TRBV25-1 and J is TRBJ1-4, with 7 bases aligning to TRBD1. The CDR3 loop spans 15 amino acids. Germline V gives CDR1 MGHDK, CDR2 SYGVNS. Trimming at V came to 5 bases and at J to 3 bases, leaving 6 bases not matched to a gene. CDR3 nucleotide sequence: TGTGCCAGCAGTAAAAAGGGGGCGGCTAATGAAAAACTGTTTTTT. Its translation: CASSKKGAANEKLFF. Combining the CDR3 with reference TRBV25-1 and TRBJ1-4 gives the whole variable domain EADIYQTPRYLVIGTGKKITLECSQTMGHDKMYWYQQDPGMELHLIHYSYGVNSTEKGDLSSESTVSRIRTEHFPLTLESARPSHTSQYLCASSKKGAANEKLFFGSGTQLSVL.

The V gene is TRBV5-8, the J gene TRBJ1-2; D ambiguous. Trimming left V 7 bases short and J 4 bases short, with 8 bases between. From germline, CDR1 is SGHTS and CDR2 YDEGEE. The CDR3 contains 11 residues. The CDR3 nucleotides read TGTGCCAGCGAGGCCTCCTATGGCTACACCTTC. Translating gives CASEASYGYTF.

V gene TRBV28 combines with J gene TRBJ1-2; 9 bases fit TRBD1. Germline loops: CDR1 MDHEN, CDR2 SYDVKM. The length of the CDR3 is 14 residues. Losses at the gene ends were 4 bases for V and 11 bases for J; bases not matched to a gene: 11. This CDR3 is CASSSTGTGTRYTF. Here the CDR3 DNA reads TGTGCCAGCAGTTCTACCGGGACAGGGACTCGTTACACCTTC.

The chain is built from TRBV19 and TRBJ1-2; 7 bases match TRBD1. Germline CDR1 is LNHDA and CDR2 is SQIVND (reference sequence). The J segment lost 0 bases and the V segment lost 6 bases, leaving 7 bases of the junction unmatched. The CDR3 loop spans 15 amino acids. CDR3 in DNA: TGTGCCAGTAGGAAAGACAGGGCTGCTAACTATGGCTACACCTTC. It specifies CASRKDRAANYGYTF. The full variable domain, rest sourced from reference TRBV19 and TRBJ1-2, is DGGITQSPKYLFRKEGQNVTLSCEQNLNHDAMYWYRQDPGQGLRLIYYSQIVNDFQKGDIAEGYSVSREKKESFPLTVTSAQKNPTAFYLCASRKDRAANYGYTFGSGTRLTVV.

This clone turned up a few times. The rearrangement links TRBV7-8 to TRBJ2-7; tentatively, D is TRBD1 (6 bases). CDR3 length equals 15 residues. Between the trimmed V and J ends, which lost 3 bases and 0 bases, there was a span of 12 bases. Germline V CDR1 and CDR2: SGHVS, FQNEAQ. The CDR3 loop reads CASSFETGVSYEQYF. CDR3 bases: TGTGCCAGCAGCTTTGAGACAGGAGTCTCCTACGAGCAGTACTTC.

The chain couples TRBV5-8 to TRBJ2-1; weak D call: TRBD2 (6 bases). V was pared by 4 bases and J by 4 bases, with 12 bases between. Germline values: CDR1 SGHTS, CDR2 YDEGEE. The length of the CDR3 is 14 residues. The CDR3 loop reads CASSRHGTYNEQFF. Written as DNA, the CDR3 is TGTGCCAGCAGCCGGCACGGGACTTACAATGAGCAGTTCTTC. Full variable domain (outside the CDR3, taken from reference TRBV5-8 and TRBJ2-1): EAGVTQSPTHLIKTRGQQATLRCSPISGHTSVYWYQQALGLGLQFLLWYDEGEERNRGNFPPRFSGRQFPNYSSELNVNALELEDSALYLCASSRHGTYNEQFFGPGTRLTVL.